The 32 T cell receptor beta chains in this list originate from one sample, sequenced in a study of blood T cell repertoires in COVID-19. The assay was immunoSEQ multiplex PCR, and TCRdb's table has in-frame clones only and misses some. The sample lists about 200,000 clones, more than 75% occurring once. The source material was peripheral blood. The receptors derive from a woman of 80 years or more with acute or convalescent COVID-19.

The V gene is TRBV18, the J gene TRBJ1-2; 8 bases agree with TRBD1. Trimming removed 3 bases from V and 3 bases from J; junction bases left unmatched: 9. The CDR3 length is 16 residues. Germline loops: CDR1 KGHSH, CDR2 LQKENI. CDR3 loop: CASSPRGQAGDYGYTF. DNA of the CDR3: TGTGCCAGCTCACCGCGGGGACAGGCCGGGGACTATGGCTACACCTTC.

The chain has TRBV7-3 and TRBJ2-1; TRBD2 is a possible D gene (5 bases). Per germline, CDR1 SGHTA and CDR2 FQGTGA. The V end was cut by 5 bases, the J end by 8 bases, with 19 bases between. There are 15 residues in the CDR3. In DNA form, the CDR3 reads TGTGCCAGCAGCCCTTCCCGGGATAGCTTCTATGAGCAGTTCTTC. This encodes CASSPSRDSFYEQFF.

The chain is built from TRBV3-1 (or the pseudogene TRBV3-2) and TRBJ1-6, with TRBD1 identical over 12 bases. V was pared by 2 bases and J by 14 bases, with 7 bases of the junction left unmatched. The CDR3 has 15 amino acids. Germline V lookup: CDR1 LGHDT, CDR2 YNNKEL (reference sequence). The CDR3 DNA follows: TGTGCCAGCAGCCAATCAGGGACAGGGGGCTCGGCCCTCCACTTT. Encoded protein: CASSQSGTGGSALHF.

This clone appeared once. V is TRBV4-3 and J is TRBJ2-3; TRBD2 matches 10 bases. V was clipped by 1 base and J by 0 bases; unmatched bases: 10. This CDR3 spans 19 amino acids. Per germline, CDR1 LGHNA and CDR2 YSLEER. CDR3 in amino acids: CASSQGAGLATFSTDTQYF. CDR3 in DNA: TGCGCCAGCAGCCAAGGGGCGGGACTAGCGACCTTTAGCACAGATACGCAGTATTTT.

The chain couples TRBV28 to TRBJ2-1; D is uncertain. V gave up 3 bases and J gave up 0 bases, with 15 bases separating them. There are 17 residues in the CDR3. From germline, CDR1 is MDHEN and CDR2 SYDVKM. The CDR3 DNA reads TGTGCCAGCAGTTTTACAAAGAAACAGAGCTCCTACAATGAGCAGTTCTTC. It translates to CASSFTKKQSSYNEQFF.

V usage is TRBV28 and J usage is TRBJ1-1, with D maybe TRBD1 (6 bases). Germline CDR1 and CDR2: MDHEN and SYDVKM. The length of the CDR3 is 13 residues. V was cut by 7 bases and J by 8 bases, with 17 bases left in between. The chain's CDR3 is CASTSPGASEAFF. Here the CDR3 DNA reads TGTGCCAGCACCTCCCCAGGGGCTTCGGAAGCTTTCTTT.

This rearrangement joins TRBV25-1 to TRBJ2-7, with TRBD1 as a possible D gene (7 bases). The ends were cut back, 4 bases at V and 6 bases at J, with 19 bases in the middle. Germline loops: CDR1 MGHDK, CDR2 SYGVNS. The CDR3 is made up of 15 amino acids. CDR3 protein: CASSGRGLVAGEQYF. As DNA, the CDR3 is TGTGCCAGCAGTGGGAGGGGGCTCGTAGCCGGCGAGCAGTACTTC.

J is TRBJ1-2 and V is TRBV5-1, with 12 bases aligning to TRBD1. Germline CDR1 is SGHRS and CDR2 is YFSETQ. V was pared by 8 bases and J by 7 bases, with 9 bases of the junction left unmatched. The CDR3 loop spans 14 amino acids. CDR3 residues: CASNRDRGLSGYTF. DNA of the CDR3: TGCGCCAGTAACCGGGACAGGGGGCTGAGTGGCTACACCTTC.

CDR3 in DNA: TGTGCCAGCAGCTTAGTCCGGGGAGATACGCAGTATTTT. Translated: CASSLVRGDTQYF. V is TRBV7-2 and J is TRBJ2-3, with D maybe TRBD2 (5 bases). The germline CDR1 and CDR2 sequences are SGHTA and FQGNSA. V dropped 1 base and J dropped 5 bases, with 7 bases sitting between them. The CDR3 has 13 residues.

A few counts support this clone. The rearrangement joins TRBV28 to TRBJ1-2; TRBD1 matches 10 bases. Germline loops: CDR1 MDHEN, CDR2 SYDVKM. The CDR3 has 13 residues. V was clipped by 7 bases and J by 10 bases; unmatched bases: 9. The CDR3 protein is CASITYGTGAYTF. In DNA, the CDR3 is TGTGCCAGCATCACTTACGGGACAGGGGCCTACACCTTC.

Turning to this clone: The germline gene is not matched at one end of the junction; a read error may be the cause. The V call is TRBV7-7, the J call TRBJ2-5, with a tentative D call TRBD2 (5 bases). The germline V gene encodes CDR1 SSHAT and CDR2 FNYEAQ (reference sequence). The CDR3 spans 15 residues. Here the CDR3 reads CASSLSPGMGETQYF. The CDR3 DNA sequence: TGTGCTAGCAGCTTAAGTCCGGGGATGGGAGAGACCCAGTACTTC.

The chain carries TRBV6-6 and TRBJ2-1; D not certain. V gave up 5 bases and J gave up 4 bases, with 3 bases separating them. Germline CDR1 reads MNHNY; CDR2 reads SVGAGI (reference sequence). This CDR3 is built from 11 residues. As DNA, the CDR3 is TGTGCCAGCAGTCCGTACAATGAGCAGTTCTTC. The encoded protein is CASSPYNEQFF.

J is TRBJ2-3 and V is TRBV10-3, with 12 bases identical to TRBD2. The length of the CDR3 is 18 residues. The junction had 9 bases not matched to a gene; V was cut back by 3 bases and J by 2 bases. In germline, CDR1 is ENHRY, CDR2 SYGVKD. The CDR3 spells CAISDSGLAGFHTDTQYF. DNA for the CDR3: TGTGCCATCAGTGATTCGGGACTAGCGGGCTTTCACACAGATACGCAGTATTTT.

As to this clone: One junction end disagrees with the germline gene, perhaps due to a read error. The V and J genes are TRBV6-4 and TRBJ1-2; TRBD1 might be the D (5 bases). The CDR3 extends over 13 amino acids. The germline gives CDR1 MRHNA, CDR2 SNTAGT. This CDR3 reads CASTFRASYGYIF. CDR3 DNA sequence: TGTGCCAGCACCTTCAGGGCTTCCTATGGCTACATCTTC.

The rearrangement joins TRBV27 to TRBJ2-3, with 9 bases lining up with TRBD1. This CDR3 is built from 14 residues. J was trimmed by 5 bases and V by 6 bases; bases with no gene match: 6. CDR1 and CDR2 from the germline V gene are MNHEY and SMNVEV (reference sequence). This CDR3 reads CASSSTGGGDTQYF. The CDR3 coding sequence is TGTGCCAGCAGCTCGACAGGGGGAGGAGATACGCAGTATTTT.

The chain carries TRBV5-1 and TRBJ2-2; D gene unclear. CDR3 length: 15 residues. Deletions cut 4 bases from V and 4 bases from J, with 14 bases between. Germline-derived CDR1 and CDR2 are SGHRS and YFSETQ. In DNA, the CDR3 is TGCGCCAGCAGCCCGTCTCGGGTTGGCACCGGGGAGCTGTTTTTT. Its translation is CASSPSRVGTGELFF. The full variable domain, completed using reference TRBV5-1 and TRBJ2-2, is KAGVTQTPRYLIKTRGQQVTLSCSPISGHRSVSWYQQTPGQGLQFLFEYFSETQRNKGNFPGRFSGRQFSNSRSEMNVSTLELGDSALYLCASSPSRVGTGELFFGEGSRLTVL.

This rearrangement joins TRBV9 to TRBJ2-2; a weak D match, TRBD1 (6 bases). V lost 3 bases to trimming and J lost 2 bases, with 8 bases between them. The CDR3 contains 14 residues. From germline, CDR1 is SGDLS and CDR2 YYNGEE. The CDR3 loop reads CASSEGGNTGELFF. CDR3 bases: TGTGCCAGCAGCGAAGGGGGAAACACCGGGGAGCTGTTTTTT.

The chain combines TRBV5-1 with TRBJ1-1; D gene uncertain. CDR3 length equals 14 residues. The V end lost 0 bases, the J end lost 0 bases, and 6 bases lay between the germline ends. Germline V gene data show CDR1 as SGHRS and CDR2 as YFSETQ. The chain's CDR3 is CASSLGRLNTEAFF. Here the CDR3 DNA reads TGCGCCAGCAGCTTGGGCAGGCTGAACACTGAAGCTTTCTTT.

CDR3 sequence: CASSLPGQNYGYTF. The CDR3 DNA reads as TGTGCCAGCAGCCTACCCGGACAGAACTATGGCTACACCTTC. The V gene is TRBV7-9, the J gene TRBJ1-2; TRBD1 might be the D (6 bases). The CDR3 is made up of 14 amino acids. Per the germline V gene, CDR1 is SEHNR and CDR2 is FQNEAQ (reference sequence). Trimming removed 5 bases from V and 2 bases from J, with 12 bases in between.

The genes are TRBV15 and TRBJ1-4, with D possibly matching TRBD1 (5 bases). V was shortened by 3 bases and J by 4 bases, with 6 bases between the two germline ends. CDR1 and CDR2 from the germline V gene are LNHNV and YYDKDF (reference sequence). The CDR3 is made up of 13 amino acids. Here the CDR3 reads CATSSRVNEKLFF. In DNA form, the CDR3 reads TGTGCCACCAGCAGCAGGGTTAATGAAAAACTGTTTTTT.

The V gene is TRBV5-4, the J gene TRBJ1-2; D is perhaps TRBD1 (6 bases). CDR3 size: 15 residues. Per germline, CDR1 SGHNT and CDR2 YYREEE (reference sequence). Trimming stripped 4 bases from V and 8 bases from J, with 21 bases between. The DNA of the CDR3 is TGTGCCAGCAGCATACAGGGAGATTTCGGTATGGGCTACACCTTC. Its translation is CASSIQGDFGMGYTF.

This sequence joins TRBV27 and TRBJ2-1, with 7 bases fitting TRBD1. Germline-derived CDR1 and CDR2 are MNHEY and SMNVEV (reference sequence). V shed 2 bases, J shed 0 bases, and the junction held 7 bases outside the gene matches. The CDR3 consists of 17 residues. Written as DNA, the CDR3 is TGTGCCAGCAGTTTACACCAGACAGGGAGCTCCTACAATGAGCAGTTCTTC. Its translation is CASSLHQTGSSYNEQFF.

This clone was seen more than once but under ten times. This chain joins TRBV6-1 and TRBJ2-7; D may be TRBD2 (6 bases). V lost 1 base to trimming and J lost 2 bases, with 12 bases between them. Germline CDR1 and CDR2: MNHNS and SASEGT. CDR3 length equals 15 residues. The CDR3 here is CASSEGPGVTYEQYF. CDR3 DNA sequence: TGTGCCAGCAGTGAAGGCCCGGGGGTAACCTACGAGCAGTACTTC.

V and J are TRBV24-1 and TRBJ2-2, with D possibly matching TRBD1 (6 bases). Trimming left V 3 bases short and J 13 bases short, with 11 bases between. The CDR3 loop spans 12 amino acids. Germline CDR1 and CDR2: KGHDR and SFDVKD. The chain's CDR3 is CATSDGGTRLFF. CDR3 nucleotides: TGTGCCACCAGTGATGGGGGCACCCGGCTGTTTTTT.

The chain couples TRBV10-1 to TRBJ2-1; TRBD2 agrees at 11 bases. V lost 6 bases and J lost 4; bases outside the gene matches: 2. The germline gives CDR1 WNHNN, CDR2 SYGVQD (reference sequence). CDR3 length: 14 residues. DNA for the CDR3: TGCGCCAGCAGCGGACTAGCGGGTTACAATGAGCAGTTCTTC. Residues: CASSGLAGYNEQFF.

This clone has more than one count but fewer than ten. The chain uses TRBV5-1 and TRBJ1-1; weak D call: TRBD1 (5 bases). The CDR3 totals 14 residues. In germline, CDR1 is SGHRS, CDR2 YFSETQ. The V and J ends lost 4 bases and 2 bases respectively, with 12 bases between them. The CDR3 DNA follows: TGCGCCAGCAGCCCGAAGACAGACAACACTGAAGCTTTCTTT. Translated: CASSPKTDNTEAFF.

A word on this clone: One junction end disagrees with the germline gene, perhaps due to a read error. The chain has TRBV3-1 (or the pseudogene TRBV3-2) and TRBJ2-1, with a possible D match to TRBD1 (5 bases). The germline V gene encodes CDR1 LGHDT and CDR2 YNNKEL (reference sequence). CDR3 length equals 13 residues. The CDR3 nucleotides are TGTGCCAGCAGCCAAAGGGGTGTTGAAACCTGGATCTTC. Its protein is CASSQRGVETWIF.

CDR3 amino acids: CASTGRTEAFF. CDR3 bases: TGCGCCAGCACAGGGCGCACTGAAGCTTTCTTT. The genes are TRBV5-1 and TRBJ1-1, with D perhaps TRBD1 (5 bases). The CDR3 runs to 11 residues. Germline CDR1 and CDR2: SGHRS and YFSETQ. V lost 6 bases, J lost 4 bases, and 7 bases lay in between.

V usage is TRBV5-4 and J usage is TRBJ2-5, with TRBD1 identical over 7 bases. CDR1 and CDR2 from the germline V gene are SGHNT and YYREEE (reference sequence). Germline trimming cut 4 bases from V and 2 bases from J; bases unmatched to any gene: 8. The CDR3 is 15 amino acids. The CDR3 region is CASSKPGQKQETQYF. The CDR3 DNA follows: TGTGCCAGCAGCAAACCGGGACAGAAGCAAGAGACCCAGTACTTC. The variable domain in full, with the rest retrieved from reference TRBV5-4 and TRBJ2-5, is ETGVTQSPTHLIKTRGQQVTLRCSSQSGHNTVSWYQQALGQGPQFIFQYYREEENGRGNFPPRFSGLQFPNYSSELNVNALELDDSALYLCASSKPGQKQETQYFGPGTRLLVL.

V and J are TRBV27 and TRBJ2-7; 8 bases are shared with TRBD1. V lost 5 bases and J lost 5; bases outside the gene matches: 8. The CDR3 contains 14 residues. CDR1 and CDR2 from the germline V gene are MNHEY and SMNVEV (reference sequence). The CDR3 bases are TGTGCCAGCAGTAGGGTGGACAGGGTCCACGAGCAGTACTTC. This translates into CASSRVDRVHEQYF.

The chain uses TRBV6-5 and TRBJ2-7, with D possibly matching TRBD2 (5 bases). The CDR3 has 16 residues. V was shortened by 4 bases and J by 9 bases, with 25 bases between the two germline ends. Per germline, CDR1 MNHEY and CDR2 SVGAGI. As DNA, the CDR3 is TGTGCCAGCAGTTTCCAGCGGCGAGCCGCTTATGTTGGGCAGTACTTC. Its protein is CASSFQRRAAYVGQYF.

The rearrangement links TRBV7-8 to TRBJ2-7, with D hard to call. Trimming cost V 0 bases and J 4 bases, with 7 bases left between them. CDR1 SGHVS and CDR2 FQNEAQ come from the germline V gene. The CDR3 covers 13 residues. The CDR3 DNA follows: TGTGCCAGCAGCTTAGCGGGCGTATACGAGCAGTACTTC. Protein: CASSLAGVYEQYF.